The clone carrying this TCR beta chain turned up a few times. Its target is not known. This entry belongs to a study of cytomegalovirus exposure and HLA in healthy donors. The study's findings and limits: Some TCR beta chains (roughly 150 of them) were listed as cytomegalovirus-associated. Productive status was seen about 90% or about 30% of the time for most TCR beta V segments in an earlier analysis. Later analysis associated a missense DCLRE1C variant with TCR beta V- and J-gene trimming.

Healthy bone marrow donors made up the donor group. In the PCR, 60 Vbeta and 13 Jbeta primers were used. Sequenced by immunoSEQ multiplex PCR; TCRdb stores in-frame clones only, minus some. Of about 140,000 clones listed, 82% were seen once; the top ten hold approximately 1.5%. CDR1 is MNHEY, CDR2 SMNVEV, per germline (reference sequence). Trimming left V 4 bases short and J 2 bases short, with 10 bases between. The CDR3 contains 14 residues. The source material was PBMCs. The rearrangement uses TRBV27 and TRBJ2-3; D ambiguous. This clonotype was obtained from a man aged 25-45 years in good health and CMV-seropositive. CDR3 sequence: CASSSVGLTDTQYF. Written as DNA, the CDR3 is TGTGCCAGCAGTTCTGTGGGCCTCACAGATACGCAGTATTTT.